Each of the 20 T cell receptor beta chains below was sequenced from the same sample in a study of post-analysis software for immune sequencing data. Unique molecular identifiers tagged the TCR beta cDNA libraries. TCRdb processed the PCR reads anew with MiXCR; each CDR3 protein has one entry. In the table there are roughly 800,000 distinct CDR3 sequences, about 27% of which are singletons. Study results and limitations: Higher frequency in patients than in controls was seen for roughly five TRBV segments, with TRBV5-6, TRBV5-1 and TRBV20-1 among them.

These receptors are not linked to any known antigen. Sequencing input: blood. These receptors were taken from a girl aged 5-17 years with multiple sclerosis.

CDR3 sequence (DNA): TGCAGTGCTAGTAGGTATCGACAGGGGCCCAACTACGAGCAGTACTTC. This encodes CSASRYRQGPNYEQYF. The V call is TRBV20-1, the J call TRBJ2-7, with 8 bases fitting TRBD1. This CDR3 spans 16 amino acids. The J segment lost 3 bases and the V segment lost 3 bases, leaving 13 bases of the junction unmatched. CDR1 is DFQATT, CDR2 SNEGSKA, per germline (reference sequence).

This clonotype was found many times. The gene calls are TRBV7-8 and TRBJ2-5; D not certain. The CDR3 sequence is 14 residues long. Germline V lookup: CDR1 SGHVS, CDR2 FQNEAQ. V dropped 1 base and J dropped 13 bases, with 19 bases sitting between them. CDR3: CASSLGGSRAGRYF. The CDR3 DNA is TGTGCCAGCAGCTTAGGCGGTTCTCGAGCCGGTCGGTACTTC.

Only a few counts were recorded for this clonotype. The V gene is TRBV12-3 or TRBV12-4, the J gene TRBJ2-7, with D maybe TRBD2 (5 bases). The germline V and J ends were trimmed by 5 bases and 2 bases, with 16 bases remaining between them. The CDR3 spans 15 residues. CDR3 residues: CASSRRLEGTYEQYF. The CDR3 region has the DNA TGTGCCAGCAGTCGCAGACTCGAGGGCACCTACGAGCAGTACTTC.

This clonotype showed up just a few times. The chain has TRBV10-3 and TRBJ1-1; D may be TRBD1 (6 bases). The germline V and J ends were trimmed by 8 bases and 0 bases, with 13 bases remaining between them. CDR3 length: 14 residues. Germline loops: CDR1 ENHRY, CDR2 SYGVKD. The CDR3 is CAIQATGMNTEAFF. CDR3 coding DNA: TGTGCCATCCAAGCAACAGGGATGAACACTGAAGCTTTCTTT.

This clonotype was counted between two and nine times. This chain connects TRBV27 to TRBJ2-3; D possibly corresponds to TRBD2 (7 bases). Germline loops: CDR1 MNHEY, CDR2 SMNVEV (reference sequence). The CDR3 runs 16 residues. Trimming removed 6 bases from V and 3 bases from J, with 19 bases in between. The CDR3 loop is CASRHLGGGRTDTQYF. The CDR3 DNA reads TGTGCCAGCAGGCACCTAGGGGGGGGCCGAACAGATACGCAGTATTTT.

To note about this clonotype: The CDR3 ends on some other residue instead of the conserved phenylalanine or tryptophan, so this is likely a read error. CDR3 sequence (DNA): TGTGCCAGCAGTTACTTAGGGACTAATCAGCCCCAGCATTGT. Protein: CASSYLGTNQPQHC. This chain connects TRBV6-5 to TRBJ1-5; maybe TRBD1 (5 bases). With 1 base removed from V and 4 bases from J, the gap between germline ends came to 8 bases. The CDR3 has 14 amino acids. In germline, CDR1 is MNHEY, CDR2 SVGAGI.

The J gene is TRBJ1-2, the V gene TRBV2; a possible D gene is TRBD1 (5 bases). Germline V CDR1 and CDR2: SNHLY, FYNNEI. The CDR3 contains 16 residues. V dropped 8 bases and J dropped 3 bases, with 22 bases sitting between them. The CDR3 DNA sequence: TGTGCCAGCCGACCGGGACTCCAAAAGGTGCACTATGGCTACACCTTC. Residues: CASRPGLQKVHYGYTF.

This clonotype has more than one count but fewer than ten. The rearrangement links TRBV2 to TRBJ2-3; D possibly matches TRBD1 or TRBD2 (5 bases each). V gave up 6 bases and J gave up 2 bases, with 15 bases separating them. Germline V CDR1 and CDR2: SNHLY, FYNNEI. CDR3 length: 15 residues. CDR3 amino acids: CASSRDGFITDTQYF. The CDR3 DNA reads as TGTGCCAGCAGCAGGGACGGCTTCATCACAGATACGCAGTATTTT. The whole variable domain, filled in from reference TRBV2 and TRBJ2-3, reads EPEVTQTPSHQVTQMGQEVILRCVPISNHLYFYWYRQILGQKVEFLVSFYNNEISEKSEIFDDQFSVERPDGSNFTLKIRSTKLEDSAMYFCASSRDGFITDTQYFGPGTRLTVL.

This clonotype was seen once. The gene calls are TRBV6-6 and TRBJ2-1, with D tentatively TRBD1 (6 bases). The germline V gene encodes CDR1 MNHNY and CDR2 SVGAGI (reference sequence). This CDR3 has 16 residues. V dropped 0 bases and J dropped 4 bases, with 13 bases sitting between them. CDR3 DNA: TGTGCCAGCAGTTACTCGGGGGCGGGTCGATACAATGAGCAGTTCTTC. Its translation is CASSYSGAGRYNEQFF.

This clonotype was seen more than once but under ten times. The chain combines TRBV20-1 with TRBJ2-5, with 8 bases fitting TRBD1. V was pared by 4 bases and J by 2 bases, with 6 bases of the junction left unmatched. Germline CDR1 reads DFQATT; CDR2 reads SNEGSKA (reference sequence). This CDR3 contains 14 residues. CDR3 in amino acids: CSAKTGEPQETQYF. In DNA form, the CDR3 reads TGCAGTGCTAAGACAGGGGAACCACAAGAGACCCAGTACTTC.

The table lists this clonotype with many counts. J is TRBJ1-2 and V is TRBV4-3; D remains ambiguous. The CDR3 spans 11 residues. V dropped 1 base and J dropped 12 bases, with 9 bases sitting between them. Germline values: CDR1 LGHNA, CDR2 YSLEER. This CDR3 is CASSQGLWHTF. Here the CDR3 DNA reads TGCGCCAGCAGCCAAGGGTTATGGCACACCTTC.

In its sample, this clonotype was seen a few times. The chain joins TRBV5-6 to TRBJ1-2; a weak D match, TRBD1 (5 bases). The germline CDR1 and CDR2 sequences are SGHDT and YYEEEE. Trimming stripped 4 bases from V and 8 bases from J, with 18 bases between. The CDR3 length is 14 residues. The CDR3 reads CASSRRGARYGYTF. As DNA, the CDR3 is TGTGCCAGCAGCAGGCGAGGGGCACGATACGGCTACACCTTC.

This chain links TRBV19 with TRBJ1-4; tentatively, D is TRBD1 (5 bases). The germline CDR1 and CDR2 sequences are LNHDA and SQIVND (reference sequence). The CDR3 sequence is 12 residues long. V shed 3 bases and J shed 8 bases, with 7 bases lying between them. Here the CDR3 reads CASSMRQEKLFF. The CDR3 DNA reads TGTGCCAGTAGTATGCGACAGGAAAAACTGTTTTTT.

The chain employs TRBV4-3 and TRBJ2-1, with D uncertain. The V and J ends lost 0 bases and 13 bases respectively, with 22 bases between them. This CDR3 region has 16 residues. Germline-derived CDR1 and CDR2 are LGHNA and YSLEER. CDR3 region: CASSQERLPPTMGQFF. The DNA for the CDR3 is TGCGCCAGCAGCCAAGAGCGGCTCCCTCCTACAATGGGACAGTTCTTC.

This clonotype has just a few counts. The rearrangement joins TRBV29-1 to TRBJ2-3; D remains unclear. The CDR3 covers 14 residues. Germline-derived CDR1 and CDR2 are SQVTM and ANQGSEA. Trimming took 6 bases from V and 5 from J, leaving 18 bases between them. CDR3 coding DNA: TGCAGCGTCTACCCCTCGGGTACTATAGATACGCAGTATTTT. This gives the protein CSVYPSGTIDTQYF.

The chain carries TRBV7-2 and TRBJ2-4; D is undetermined. The last part of the DNA fits TRBJ2-7 better; the J call may be wrong. CDR3 size: 13 residues. Looked up from germline, CDR1 is SGHTA and CDR2 is FQGNSA. CDR3 nucleotide sequence: TGTGCCAGCAGCTTAGATCACTCGTACGAGCAGTACTTC. Protein product: CASSLDHSYEQYF.

About this clonotype itself: An end of the junction does not agree with germline; a read error may underlie this. This chain links TRBV7-9 with TRBJ2-5; D possibly matches TRBD1 or TRBD2 (5 bases each). Germline V gives CDR1 SEHNR, CDR2 FQNEAQ (reference sequence). The CDR3 is made up of 15 amino acids. This CDR3 is CASSPPRGSQGTRYF. The CDR3 DNA is TGTGCCAGCAGCCCACCACGCGGCAGCCAAGGGACCCGGTACTTC.

DNA of the CDR3: TGTGCCAGTAGTGTGACCCTTAGCGGGAGTCCCAACGAGCAGTACTTC. Protein product: CASSVTLSGSPNEQYF. V is TRBV19 and J is TRBJ2-5; 9 positions agree with TRBD2. The closer fit of TRBJ2-7 to the DNA end suggests the J call may be wrong. Germline-derived CDR1 and CDR2 are LNHDA and SQIVND (reference sequence). There are 16 residues in the CDR3.

V gene TRBV7-9 combines with J gene TRBJ1-1; no clear D. There are 16 residues in the CDR3. The germline gives CDR1 SEHNR, CDR2 FQNEAQ (reference sequence). V was clipped by 2 bases and J by 3 bases, with 16 bases between them. CDR3 sequence reads: CASSLSGEVVYTEAFF. The CDR3, as DNA: TGTGCCAGCAGCTTATCGGGAGAGGTCGTGTACACTGAAGCTTTCTTT.

The rearrangement joins TRBV12-3 or TRBV12-4 to TRBJ2-3; D tentatively reads TRBD1 or TRBD2 (5 bases each). The CDR3 totals 15 residues. The V and J ends lost 5 bases and 4 bases respectively, with 16 bases between them. CDR3 nucleotide sequence: TGTGCCAGCAGTGAGACGGGGCTCAGCGCAGATACGCAGTATTTT. The encoded protein is CASSETGLSADTQYF.